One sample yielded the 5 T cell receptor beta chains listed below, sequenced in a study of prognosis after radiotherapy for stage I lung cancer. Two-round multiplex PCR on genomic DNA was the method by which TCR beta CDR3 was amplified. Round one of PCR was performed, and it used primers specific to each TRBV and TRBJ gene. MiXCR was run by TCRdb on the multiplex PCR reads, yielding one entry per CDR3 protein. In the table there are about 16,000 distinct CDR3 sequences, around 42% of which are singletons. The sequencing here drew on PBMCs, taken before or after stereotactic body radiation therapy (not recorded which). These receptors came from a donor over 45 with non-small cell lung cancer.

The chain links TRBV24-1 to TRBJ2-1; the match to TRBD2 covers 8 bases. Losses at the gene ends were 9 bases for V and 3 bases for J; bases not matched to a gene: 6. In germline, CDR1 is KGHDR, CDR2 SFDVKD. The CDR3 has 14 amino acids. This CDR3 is CATGSGTSYNEQFF. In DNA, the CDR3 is TGTGCCACCGGGAGCGGGACTAGCTACAATGAGCAGTTCTTC.

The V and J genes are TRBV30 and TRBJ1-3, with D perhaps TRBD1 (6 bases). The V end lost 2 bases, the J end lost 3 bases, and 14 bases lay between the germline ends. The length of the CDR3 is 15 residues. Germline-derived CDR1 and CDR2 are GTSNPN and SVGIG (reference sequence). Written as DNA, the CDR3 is TGTGCCTGGAGTTTGGGGGCAGGATTTGGAAACACCATATATTTT. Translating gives CAWSLGAGFGNTIYF.

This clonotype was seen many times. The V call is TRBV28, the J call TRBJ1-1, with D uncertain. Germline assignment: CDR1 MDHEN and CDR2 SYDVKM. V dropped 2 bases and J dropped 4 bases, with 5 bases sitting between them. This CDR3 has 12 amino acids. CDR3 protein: CASSLVLTEAFF. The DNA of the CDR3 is TGTGCCAGCAGTTTAGTCCTCACTGAAGCTTTCTTT.

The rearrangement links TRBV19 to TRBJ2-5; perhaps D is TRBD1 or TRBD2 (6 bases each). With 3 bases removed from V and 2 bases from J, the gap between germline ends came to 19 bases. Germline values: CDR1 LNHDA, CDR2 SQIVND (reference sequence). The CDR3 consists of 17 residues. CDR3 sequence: CASSIAAGGGRQETQYF. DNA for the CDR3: TGTGCCAGTAGTATTGCCGCAGGAGGGGGTCGGCAAGAGACCCAGTACTTC.

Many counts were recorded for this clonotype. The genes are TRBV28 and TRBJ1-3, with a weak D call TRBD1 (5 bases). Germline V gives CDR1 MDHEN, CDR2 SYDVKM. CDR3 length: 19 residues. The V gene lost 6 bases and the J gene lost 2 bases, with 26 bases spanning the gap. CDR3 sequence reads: CASRINAFRGGTTGNTIYF. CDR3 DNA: TGTGCCAGCAGGATAAATGCCTTCCGCGGGGGGACCACTGGAAACACCATATATTTT.